This T cell receptor beta chain was observed in a study of T cell responses to AZD1222 COVID-19 vaccine. Study-level findings and limits: After the peak T cell response, and only then, were repertoires sampled. Just 5 to 7 AZD1222 recipients were seropositive at baseline.

Second-dose groups at about 4 or about 12 weeks were pooled. The method was immunoSEQ multiplex PCR; TCRdb's version includes in-frame clones alone and lacks a portion of them. Among about 150,000 clones listed, 75% to 95% were seen once. Per germline, CDR1 SGHVS and CDR2 FNYEAQ. Trimming took 2 bases from V and 5 from J, leaving 6 bases between them. The CDR3 contains 12 residues. With respect to this clone: Its antigen is unknown.

The source was peripheral blood, collected 28 days after the second AZD1222 dose. The chain couples TRBV7-6 to TRBJ2-5; a weak D match, TRBD1 (6 bases). This sequence originates from an adult who received the AZD1222 COVID-19 vaccine. DNA of the CDR3: TGTGCCAGCAGCTTAAGGGGGGAGACCCAGTACTTC. Protein: CASSLRGETQYF.